This T cell receptor (beta chain) was observed in a study of T cells after yellow fever vaccination. Whole-study context: Fractions low in cell number were prepared with SMART-Seq v4 Ultra Low Input.

The study made its TCR cDNA through 5'RACE template switching. That step introduced a universal primer site along with UMIs. TCRdb re-derived calls from the 5' RACE reads in MiXCR, one entry per CDR3 protein. This table holds just under 600,000 distinct CDR3 sequences, roughly 13% found once. Overall study results and limits: Abundant bulk-derived clonotypes could contaminate FACS-sorted repertoires.

CDR1 and CDR2 (germline): SGHTA, FQGNSA. This CDR3 comprises 14 residues. V was cut by 5 bases and J by 0 bases, with 11 bases left in between. The sample holds a few counts of this clonotype. Its target is unknown. This TCR came from a young man who received the YFV17D yellow fever vaccine. Sequenced here: PBMCs, sampled on the day of the yellow fever booster vaccination. The V and J genes are TRBV7-2 and TRBJ2-7; no clear D. Written as DNA, the CDR3 is TGTGCCAGCAGCACATCGACGAGCTCCTACGAGCAGTACTTC. Translating it yields CASSTSTSSYEQYF. Full variable domain (remainder filled in from reference TRBV7-2 and TRBJ2-7): GAGVSQSPSNKVTEKGKDVELRCDPISGHTALYWYRQSLGQGLEFLIYFQGNSAPDKSGLPSDRFSAERTGGSVSTLTIQRTQQEDSAVYLCASSTSTSSYEQYFGPGTRLTVT.